This T cell receptor beta chain comes out of a study of cytomegalovirus exposure and HLA in healthy donors. General study points: Sequencing likely caused a cluster of highly shared sequence variants.

The PCR ran on 60 Vbeta and 13 Jbeta primers. Original processing methods: Later work found 80 million or so unique TCR beta chains, with about 10 million shared. Some clones are missing from TCRdb's copy, which holds only in-frame ones; the method was immunoSEQ multiplex PCR. V, J and clone size derive from that table, while D and trimming were established from the DNA sequence. The sample lists about 110,000 clones, under 85% occurring once. CDR1 is SGHTA, CDR2 FQGNSA, per germline. V shed 0 bases and J shed 3 bases, with 17 bases lying between them. The CDR3 is 17 residues long. This clone has a single count. Its antigen is as yet unknown.

The sample comprised PBMCs. The source of this sequence is a man between 25 and 39 years old in good health and CMV-seronegative. This sequence joins TRBV7-2 and TRBJ1-2; no reliable D call. CDR3 sequence reads: CASSLAAHPPRYYGYTF. CDR3 DNA sequence: TGTGCCAGCAGCTTAGCCGCTCACCCTCCGAGATACTATGGCTACACCTTC.